The 18 T cell receptor beta chains below come from one sample, sequenced in a study of cytomegalovirus exposure and HLA in healthy donors. Researchers ran the PCR with 60 Vbeta and 13 Jbeta primers. Measured with immunoSEQ multiplex PCR; TCRdb has only the in-frame clones, and not every one. The sample includes some 150,000 clones, around three quarters of them seen just once. The specimen was PBMCs. Source of these receptors: a woman aged 45 to 65 in good health and CMV-seronegative.

The chain employs TRBV30 and TRBJ1-1; no clear D. Trimming shortened V by 1 base and J by 0 bases, and 18 bases separated the two germline ends. The CDR3 is 17 amino acids. The V gene's germline CDR1 is GTSNPN and CDR2 SVGIG (reference sequence). CDR3 amino acids: CAWSGLPTRVLNTEAFF. The CDR3 DNA follows: TGTGCCTGGAGTGGTTTGCCTACTAGGGTTTTGAACACTGAAGCTTTCTTT. Using reference TRBV30 and TRBJ1-1 for the parts outside the CDR3, the full variable domain is SQTIHQWPATLVQPVGSPLSLECTVEGTSNPNLYWYRQAAGRGLQLLFYSVGIGQISSEVPQNLSASRPQDRQFILSSKKLLLSDSGFYLCAWSGLPTRVLNTEAFFGQGTRLTVV.

V usage is TRBV4-2 and J usage is TRBJ1-4; 7 bases align to TRBD1. CDR3 size: 14 residues. V lost 3 bases and J lost 8; bases outside the gene matches: 6. CDR1 and CDR2 (germline): LGHNA, YNFKEQ. CDR3 in amino acids: CASSQTGFSEKLFF. The CDR3 nucleotides read TGTGCCAGCAGCCAGACAGGGTTTTCGGAAAAACTGTTTTTT.

Only a few counts were recorded for this clone. The rearrangement joins TRBV28 to TRBJ1-5, with D hard to call. V lost 10 bases and J 2 bases, leaving 12 bases between the germline ends. Per the germline V gene, CDR1 is MDHEN and CDR2 is SYDVKM. The CDR3 sequence is 13 residues long. CDR3 in amino acids: CATRRLGNQPQHF. The DNA for the CDR3 is TGTGCCACCCGGAGGTTGGGCAATCAGCCCCAGCATTTT.

This clone is a singleton in its sample. V gene TRBV7-2 combines with J gene TRBJ2-6; no clear D gene. Trimming took off 5 bases at V and 2 bases at J, with 10 bases between the two ends. The CDR3 extends over 15 amino acids. Per germline, CDR1 SGHTA and CDR2 FQGNSA. The CDR3 nucleotides read TGTGCCAGCAGCGCACGAGAGGCTGGGGCCAACGTCCTGACTTTC. Translated, it gives CASSAREAGANVLTF.

The chain joins TRBV14 to TRBJ2-2; 8 positions match TRBD1. V was clipped by 6 bases and J by 1 base; unmatched bases: 10. This CDR3 spans 17 amino acids. Per the germline V gene, CDR1 is SGHDN and CDR2 is FVKESK. This CDR3 reads CASSPPDRGWNTGELFF. The CDR3 bases are TGTGCCAGCAGTCCACCCGACAGGGGCTGGAACACCGGGGAGCTGTTTTTT.

The CDR3 loop reads CASRPQPGARNTEAFF. CDR3 coding DNA: TGTGCCAGCCGACCCCAACCAGGGGCCAGGAACACTGAAGCTTTCTTT. V and J are TRBV11-2 and TRBJ1-1; a weak D match, TRBD1 (6 bases). This CDR3 is built from 16 residues. V shed 8 bases and J shed 1 base, with 20 bases lying between them. Per germline, CDR1 SGHAT and CDR2 FQNNGV.

This sequence joins TRBV5-5 and TRBJ2-7; no definite D call. This CDR3 is built from 13 residues. Trimming left V 0 bases short and J 3 bases short, with 7 bases between. From germline, CDR1 is SGHKS and CDR2 YYEKEE (reference sequence). CDR3 bases: TGTGCCAGCAGCTTGGGACTGAACTACGAGCAGTACTTC. It is translated as CASSLGLNYEQYF.

The chain combines TRBV7-7 with TRBJ2-1; TRBD1 matches at 7 bases. CDR3 length: 15 amino acids. Germline V gene lookup returns CDR1 SSHAT and CDR2 FNYEAQ (reference sequence). The trim removed 3 bases at V and 4 bases at J, leaving 6 bases unmatched. Here the CDR3 reads CASSFGTDPYNEQFF. CDR3 in DNA: TGTGCCAGCAGCTTCGGGACAGACCCTTACAATGAGCAGTTCTTC.

The genes are TRBV19 and TRBJ2-7; D is unclear. The CDR3 consists of 14 residues. Germline V gene lookup returns CDR1 LNHDA and CDR2 SQIVND (reference sequence). V was shortened by 7 bases and J by 0 bases, with 13 bases between the two germline ends. CDR3 coding DNA: TGTGCCAGTACACCAACGACTCTCTCCTACGAGCAGTACTTC. This gives the protein CASTPTTLSYEQYF.

The rearrangement uses TRBV9 and TRBJ1-1; D gene uncertain. V was shortened by 3 bases and J by 6 bases, with 9 bases between the two germline ends. From germline, CDR1 is SGDLS and CDR2 YYNGEE. The CDR3 runs to 12 residues. The CDR3 loop is CASSGGRAEAFF. The CDR3, as DNA: TGTGCCAGCAGCGGTGGTCGGGCTGAAGCTTTCTTT.

For the CDR3, the DNA is TGCGCCAGCACCCGGGGACAGAACACTGAAGCTTTCTTT. Protein product: CASTRGQNTEAFF. The rearrangement uses TRBV4-3 and TRBJ1-1; a weak D match, TRBD1 (6 bases). The V and J ends lost 7 bases and 1 base respectively, with 10 bases between them. The CDR3 length is 13 residues. The germline gives CDR1 LGHNA, CDR2 YSLEER.

This chain uses TRBV19 with TRBJ2-2, with D maybe TRBD1 (5 bases). V was shortened by 7 bases and J by 5 bases, with 17 bases between the two germline ends. From germline, CDR1 is LNHDA and CDR2 SQIVND (reference sequence). The CDR3 length is 15 residues. In DNA form, the CDR3 reads TGTGCCAGTAAGCAGGGAAAAAGGTGGACCGGGGAGCTGTTTTTT. Amino acid sequence: CASKQGKRWTGELFF.

The gene calls are TRBV5-1 and TRBJ2-7; 14 bases line up with TRBD2. V was clipped by 3 bases and J by 3 bases; unmatched bases: 5. The CDR3 runs to 16 residues. CDR1 SGHRS and CDR2 YFSETQ come from the germline V gene. CDR3 amino acids: CASSWGTSGGFYEQYF. The CDR3 DNA follows: TGCGCCAGCAGCTGGGGGACTAGCGGGGGTTTCTACGAGCAGTACTTC.

The J gene is TRBJ2-7, the V gene TRBV21-1; the listed D gene, TRBD1, was not tested against the DNA. TRBV21-1 constitutes a pseudogene. This CDR3 region has 14 residues. CDR3 sequence: CASTRTGGIYEQYF. As DNA, the CDR3 is TGTGCCAGCACCCGGACAGGGGGTATCTACGAGCAGTACTTC.

This chain links TRBV6-1 with TRBJ1-1, with a possible D match to TRBD1 (5 bases). Germline CDR1 and CDR2: MNHNS and SASEGT. V was trimmed by 3 bases and J by 11 bases, leaving 13 bases between them. There are 12 residues in the CDR3. This CDR3 reads CASSEQGLLAFF. CDR3 nucleotide sequence: TGTGCCAGCAGTGAGCAGGGACTGTTGGCTTTCTTT.

V is TRBV28 and J is TRBJ2-2; D unclear. V lost 8 bases, J lost 4 bases, and 8 bases lay in between. This CDR3 comprises 12 residues. Germline values: CDR1 MDHEN, CDR2 SYDVKM. CDR3 coding DNA: TGTGCCAGCTCTGTCTTCACCGGGGAGCTGTTTTTT. Translation gives CASSVFTGELFF.

The V and J genes are TRBV5-1 and TRBJ2-3, with TRBD2 matching 7 bases. CDR1 and CDR2 from the germline V gene are SGHRS and YFSETQ. There are 15 residues in the CDR3. Unmatched junction bases numbered 8, after V lost 4 bases and J lost 3 bases. The chain's CDR3 is CASSQLAEMTDTQYF. The CDR3, as DNA: TGCGCCAGCAGCCAGCTAGCGGAAATGACAGATACGCAGTATTTT. Looking up the rest from reference TRBV5-1 and TRBJ2-3 gives the full variable domain: KAGVTQTPRYLIKTRGQQVTLSCSPISGHRSVSWYQQTPGQGLQFLFEYFSETQRNKGNFPGRFSGRQFSNSRSEMNVSTLELGDSALYLCASSQLAEMTDTQYFGPGTRLTVL.

About this clone: The likely explanation is a read error, given a far larger clone one base away. Other DNA sequences in the same sample also yield this CDR3. The chain is built from TRBV5-4 and TRBJ1-2; D call uncertain. The CDR3 runs 16 residues. V lost 4 bases and J 6 bases, leaving 22 bases between the germline ends. Germline CDR1 and CDR2: SGHNT and YYREEE (reference sequence). The CDR3 loop is CASSQDPGPGVDGYTF. DNA of the CDR3: TGTGCCAGCAGCCAAGATCCCGGCCCCGGGGTCGATGGCTACACCTTC.